This TCR beta chain was identified in a study of OX40 agonist ivuxolimab in advanced cancers. Study in general: Patients undergoing dose escalation presented with hepatocellular carcinoma, melanoma, renal cell or head and neck cancer.

Using immunoSEQ multiplex PCR, the repertoire was profiled, and TCRdb retains in-frame clones only, with some absent. This table has approximately 65,000 clones, around 86% appearing once. Sequenced material: CD4+ or CD8+ T cells sorted from blood, taken in a trial of the OX40 agonist ivuxolimab. The clonotype comes from an adult with an advanced solid tumor such as melanoma, head and neck, liver or kidney cancer.

CDR3 nucleotides: TGTGCCAGCAGTGAATCGGGGAGGGCTACCGGGGAGCTGTTTTTT. It codes for CASSESGRATGELFF. This chain links TRBV6-1 with TRBJ2-2, with 7 bases fitting TRBD2. Germline loops: CDR1 MNHNS, CDR2 SASEGT. After removal of 2 bases from V and 5 bases from J, the junction contained 5 bases not matched to a gene. The CDR3 sequence is 15 residues long.